What follows are 10 T cell receptor beta chains derived from one specimen sequenced in a study of a mutant IDH1 vaccine in newly diagnosed glioma (dated by TCRdb to the early 2020s). These TCRs are of unknown antigen specificity. What the time point label conveys for this sample: week 11, during vaccination. Every vaccine dose consisted of 300 ug of a 20-mer mutant IDH1 peptide in Montanide, administered subcutaneously together with topical imiquimod. The method was the immunoSEQ multiplex PCR assay. In TCRdb, the immuneACCESS table is reduced to in-frame sequences with V and J assigned. These tables do not hold every clone; where another copy was compared, an unresolved V gene accounts for under half, and the others remain unexplained. The sample yields about 39,000 clones; 80% were counted once. The leading ten clones occupy more than 13% of the sample. The source material was peripheral blood mononuclear cells (PBMCs), sampled from a glioma patient whose treatment included an IDH1 peptide vaccine. Receptor source: a woman aged 25 to 39 with glioma. Some clones in this sample may be carry-over from other donors' samples.

The chain has TRBV29-1 and TRBJ1-1; D unclear. Per germline, CDR1 SQVTM and CDR2 ANQGSEA. The CDR3 has 12 residues. V was cut by 3 bases and J by 7 bases, with 12 bases left in between. The CDR3: CSVDRTEGEAFF. CDR3 bases: TGCAGCGTTGACAGAACAGAGGGTGAAGCTTTCTTT.

V usage is TRBV4-1 and J usage is TRBJ2-5; 8 bases match TRBD1. Germline values: CDR1 MGHRA, CDR2 YSYEKL. This CDR3 spans 16 amino acids. J was trimmed by 7 bases and V by 0 bases; bases with no gene match: 10. CDR3 sequence: CASSQDLGQVYRTQYF. The CDR3 nucleotides are TGCGCCAGCAGCCAAGATCTGGGACAGGTCTATAGGACCCAGTACTTC.

V gene TRBV5-4 combines with J gene TRBJ2-4; D tentatively fits TRBD1 or TRBD2 (5 bases each). V was pared by 4 bases and J by 0 bases, with 20 bases between. The CDR3 length is 18 residues. Germline CDR1 reads SGHNT; CDR2 reads YYREEE (reference sequence). The CDR3 loop is CASSLDWGTPGAKNIQYF. The CDR3 DNA follows: TGTGCCAGCAGCCTCGACTGGGGGACCCCTGGAGCCAAAAACATTCAGTACTTC.

DNA for the CDR3: TGCGCCAGCAGCCAAACTAGCGGGACCGTCTACGAGCAGTACTTC. Amino acids: CASSQTSGTVYEQYF. This chain uses TRBV4-1 with TRBJ2-7; 10 nucleotides agree with TRBD2. Germline trimming cut 2 bases from V and 3 bases from J; bases unmatched to any gene: 4. CDR1 is MGHRA, CDR2 YSYEKL, per germline. The CDR3 has 15 amino acids.

The chain recombines TRBV5-1 with TRBJ2-5; D gene uncertain. From germline, CDR1 is SGHRS and CDR2 YFSETQ. V was trimmed by 0 bases and J by 2 bases, leaving 14 bases between them. The CDR3 is 16 residues long. Written as DNA, the CDR3 is TGCGCCAGCAGCTTGGGAGGCGGCCACAGTCAAGAGACCCAGTACTTC. Protein sequence: CASSLGGGHSQETQYF.

This rearrangement joins TRBV4-1 to TRBJ1-4, with D maybe TRBD1 (5 bases). The germline CDR1 and CDR2 sequences are MGHRA and YSYEKL. Trimming took off 4 bases at V and 8 bases at J, with 17 bases between the two ends. The CDR3 extends over 15 amino acids. The CDR3 DNA is TGCGCCAGCAGCCCCGGCCCCGGGACGGGAGAAAAACTGTTTTTT. Residues: CASSPGPGTGEKLFF.

The chain's CDR3 is CASSESGRDTQYF. For the CDR3, the DNA is TGCGCCAGCAGTGAGTCGGGCAGGGATACGCAGTATTTT. The V and J genes are TRBV10-1 and TRBJ2-3; unclear D gene. CDR3 length: 13 amino acids. Looked up from germline, CDR1 is WNHNN and CDR2 is SYGVQD (reference sequence). V lost 0 bases and J lost 6, with 7 bases in between.

The chain joins TRBV6-1 to TRBJ2-3; D gene ambiguous. CDR1 is MNHNS, CDR2 SASEGT, per germline. V gave up 8 bases and J gave up 0 bases, with 6 bases separating them. CDR3 length: 12 amino acids. In DNA, the CDR3 is TGTGCCAGCCGCTTAAGCACAGATACGCAGTATTTT. It encodes CASRLSTDTQYF.

J is TRBJ2-3 and V is TRBV9; possibly TRBD1 or TRBD2 for D (6 bases each). Germline-derived CDR1 and CDR2 are SGDLS and YYNGEE. V lost 6 bases and J 3 bases, leaving 17 bases between the germline ends. The length of the CDR3 is 15 residues. CDR3 loop: CASTRGGQGTDTQYF. CDR3 DNA sequence: TGTGCCAGCACCCGAGGGGGGCAGGGAACAGATACGCAGTATTTT. The variable domain in full, completed from reference TRBV9 and TRBJ2-3, reads DSGVTQTPKHLITATGQRVTLRCSPRSGDLSVYWYQQSLDQGLQFLIQYYNGEERAKGNILERFSAQQFPDLHSELNLSSLELGDSALYFCASTRGGQGTDTQYFGPGTRLTVL.

V and J are TRBV28 and TRBJ2-5, with a weak D call TRBD1 (6 bases). Trimming cost V 2 bases and J 5 bases, with 18 bases left between them. Germline lookup yields CDR1 MDHEN and CDR2 SYDVKM. This CDR3 region has 16 residues. As DNA, the CDR3 is TGTGCCAGCAGTTTAGTTCCAGGGGCGGGTATGGAGACCCAGTACTTC. As protein: CASSLVPGAGMETQYF. Together with reference TRBV28 and TRBJ2-5, the CDR3 gives the full variable domain: DVKVTQSSRYLVKRTGEKVFLECVQDMDHENMFWYRQDPGLGLRLIYFSYDVKMKEKGDIPEGYSVSREKKERFSLILESASTNQTSMYLCASSLVPGAGMETQYFGPGTRLLVL.